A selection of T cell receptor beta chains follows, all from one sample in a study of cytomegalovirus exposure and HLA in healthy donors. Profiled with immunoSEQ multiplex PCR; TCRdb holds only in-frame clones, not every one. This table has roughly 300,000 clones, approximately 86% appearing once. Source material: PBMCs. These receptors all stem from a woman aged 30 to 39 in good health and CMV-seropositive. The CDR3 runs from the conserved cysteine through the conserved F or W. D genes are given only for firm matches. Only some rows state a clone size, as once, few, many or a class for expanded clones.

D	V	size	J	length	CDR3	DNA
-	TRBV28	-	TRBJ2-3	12	CASSMFRDTQYF	TGTGCCAGCAGTATGTTTCGAGATACGCAGTATTTT
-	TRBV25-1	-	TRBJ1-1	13	CASSEDDVRGAFF	TGTGCCAGCAGTGAAGACGACGTAAGGGGAGCTTTCTTT
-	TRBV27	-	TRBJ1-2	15	CASSQIMRVNYGYTF	TGTGCCAGCAGTCAGATCATGAGGGTGAACTATGGCTACACCTTC
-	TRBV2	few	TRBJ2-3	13	CASSVYSGDTQYF	TGTGCCAGCAGTGTGTATTCCGGTGATACGCAGTATTTT
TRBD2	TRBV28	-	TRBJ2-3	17	CASSSLLGGLGTDTQYF	TGTGCCAGCAGTTCCCTTCTTGGCGGACTAGGCACAGATACGCAGTATTTT
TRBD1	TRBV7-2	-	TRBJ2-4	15	CASSLVKTGADIQYF	TGTGCCAGCAGCTTAGTGAAAACAGGGGCGGACATTCAGTACTTC
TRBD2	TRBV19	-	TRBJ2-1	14	CASRIAGGLNEQFF	TGTGCCAGTAGGATAGCGGGAGGCCTCAATGAGCAGTTCTTC
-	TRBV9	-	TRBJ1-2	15	CASSSTGPQAGGYTF	TGTGCCAGCAGCTCCACGGGGCCCCAGGCTGGGGGCTACACCTTC
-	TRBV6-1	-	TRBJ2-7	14	CASSTAGTPYEQYF	TGTGCCAGCAGTACGGCAGGGACCCCCTACGAGCAGTACTTC
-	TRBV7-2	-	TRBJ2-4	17	CASSLAFRGGVKNIQYF	TGTGCCAGCAGCTTAGCTTTCCGCGGGGGCGTTAAAAACATTCAGTACTTC
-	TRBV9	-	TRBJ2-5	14	CASSVGVNQETQYF	TGTGCCAGCAGCGTAGGGGTTAACCAAGAGACCCAGTACTTC
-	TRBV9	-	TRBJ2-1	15	CASSVEWSWDNEQFF	TGTGCCAGCAGCGTAGAGTGGAGTTGGGACAATGAGCAGTTCTTC
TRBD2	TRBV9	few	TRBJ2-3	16	CASSVDVGGQTDTQYF	TGTGCCAGCAGCGTAGACGTGGGAGGGCAGACAGATACGCAGTATTTT
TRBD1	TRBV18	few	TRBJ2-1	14	CASSRDRGYDEQFF	TGTGCCAGCTCCCGGGACAGGGGGTATGATGAGCAGTTCTTC